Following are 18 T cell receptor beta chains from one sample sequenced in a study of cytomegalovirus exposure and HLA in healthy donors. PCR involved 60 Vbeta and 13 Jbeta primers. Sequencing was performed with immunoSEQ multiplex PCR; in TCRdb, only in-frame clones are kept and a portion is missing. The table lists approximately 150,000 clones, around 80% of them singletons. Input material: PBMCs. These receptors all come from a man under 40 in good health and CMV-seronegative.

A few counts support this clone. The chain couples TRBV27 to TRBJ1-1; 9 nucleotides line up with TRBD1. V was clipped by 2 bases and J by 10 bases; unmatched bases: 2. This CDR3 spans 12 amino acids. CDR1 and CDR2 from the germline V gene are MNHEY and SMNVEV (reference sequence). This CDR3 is CASSLTGGGAFF. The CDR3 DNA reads TGTGCCAGCAGTTTAACAGGGGGCGGAGCTTTCTTT.

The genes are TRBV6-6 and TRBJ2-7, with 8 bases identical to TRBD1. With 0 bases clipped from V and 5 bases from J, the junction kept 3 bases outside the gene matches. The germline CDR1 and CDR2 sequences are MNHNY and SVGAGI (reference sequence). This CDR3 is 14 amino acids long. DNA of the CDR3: TGTGCCAGCAGTTACTCGACAGGGGAGCACGAGCAGTACTTC. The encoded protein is CASSYSTGEHEQYF.

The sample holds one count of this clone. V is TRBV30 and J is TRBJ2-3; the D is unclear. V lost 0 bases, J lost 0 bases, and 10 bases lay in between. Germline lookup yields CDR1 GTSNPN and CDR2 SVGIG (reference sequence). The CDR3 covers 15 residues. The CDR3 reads CAWSVPNGSTDTQYF. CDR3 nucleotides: TGTGCCTGGAGTGTCCCCAACGGTAGCACAGATACGCAGTATTTT.

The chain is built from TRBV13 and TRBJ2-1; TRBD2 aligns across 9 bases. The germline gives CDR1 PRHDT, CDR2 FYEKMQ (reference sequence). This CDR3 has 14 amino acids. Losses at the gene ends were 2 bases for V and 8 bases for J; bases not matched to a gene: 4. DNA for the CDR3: TGTGCCAGCAGCTTACTAGCGGGATGGGATGAGCAGTTCTTC. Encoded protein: CASSLLAGWDEQFF.

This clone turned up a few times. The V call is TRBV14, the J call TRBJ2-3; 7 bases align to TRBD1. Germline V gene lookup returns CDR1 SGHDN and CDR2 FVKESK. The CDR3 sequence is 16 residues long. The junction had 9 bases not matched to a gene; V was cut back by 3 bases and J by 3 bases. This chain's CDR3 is CASSHYRGIRTDTQYF. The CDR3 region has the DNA TGTGCCAGCAGCCACTACAGGGGTATTAGGACAGATACGCAGTATTTT.

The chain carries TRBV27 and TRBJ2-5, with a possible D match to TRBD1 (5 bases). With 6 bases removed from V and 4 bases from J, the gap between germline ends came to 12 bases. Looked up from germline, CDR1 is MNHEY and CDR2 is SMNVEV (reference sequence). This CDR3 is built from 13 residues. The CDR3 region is CASRPGSIETQYF. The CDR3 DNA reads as TGTGCCAGCAGACCAGGGTCCATAGAGACCCAGTACTTC.

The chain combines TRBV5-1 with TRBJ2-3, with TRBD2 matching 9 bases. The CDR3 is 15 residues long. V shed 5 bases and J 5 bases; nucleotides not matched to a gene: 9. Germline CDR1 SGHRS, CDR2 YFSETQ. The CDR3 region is CASRLTSGQEDTQYF. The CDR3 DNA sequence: TGCGCCAGCAGGTTGACTAGCGGCCAGGAAGATACGCAGTATTTT.

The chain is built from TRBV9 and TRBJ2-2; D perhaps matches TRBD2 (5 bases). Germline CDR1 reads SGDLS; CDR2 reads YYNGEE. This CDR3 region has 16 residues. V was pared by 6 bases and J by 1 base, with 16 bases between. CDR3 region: CASTFSPEGNTGELFF. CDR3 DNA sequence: TGTGCCAGCACCTTCAGTCCCGAGGGGAACACCGGGGAGCTGTTTTTT.

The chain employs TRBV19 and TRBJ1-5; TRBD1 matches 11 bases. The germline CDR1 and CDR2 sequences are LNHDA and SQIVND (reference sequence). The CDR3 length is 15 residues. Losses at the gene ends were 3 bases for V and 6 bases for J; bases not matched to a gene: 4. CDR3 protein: CASSMGQGGGQPQHF. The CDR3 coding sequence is TGTGCCAGTAGTATGGGACAGGGGGGCGGTCAGCCCCAGCATTTT.

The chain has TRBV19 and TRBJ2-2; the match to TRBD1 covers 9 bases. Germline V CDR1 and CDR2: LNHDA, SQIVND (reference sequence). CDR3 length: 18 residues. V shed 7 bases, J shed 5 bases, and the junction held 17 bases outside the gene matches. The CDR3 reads CASKGTGSILIATGELFF. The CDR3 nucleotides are TGTGCCAGTAAAGGGACAGGGTCAATCCTAATAGCAACCGGGGAGCTGTTTTTT.

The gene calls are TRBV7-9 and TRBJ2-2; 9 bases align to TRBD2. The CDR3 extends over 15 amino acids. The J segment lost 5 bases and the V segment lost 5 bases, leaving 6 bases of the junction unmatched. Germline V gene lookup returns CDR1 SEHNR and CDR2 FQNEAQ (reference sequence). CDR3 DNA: TGTGCCAGCAGCCCTGTTAGCGGGAGTACCGGGGAGCTGTTTTTT. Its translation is CASSPVSGSTGELFF.

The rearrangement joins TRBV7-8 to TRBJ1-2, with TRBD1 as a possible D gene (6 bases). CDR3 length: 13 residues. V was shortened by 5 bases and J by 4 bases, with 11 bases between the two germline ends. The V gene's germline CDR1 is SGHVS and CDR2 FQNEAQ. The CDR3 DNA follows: TGTGCCAGCAGCCGACAGGTTGGCTATGGCTACACCTTC. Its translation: CASSRQVGYGYTF.

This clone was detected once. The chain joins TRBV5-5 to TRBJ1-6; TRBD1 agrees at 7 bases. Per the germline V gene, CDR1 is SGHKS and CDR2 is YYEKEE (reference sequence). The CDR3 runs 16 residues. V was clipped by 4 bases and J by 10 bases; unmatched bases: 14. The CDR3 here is CASSRSRGTAESPLHF. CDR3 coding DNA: TGTGCCAGCAGCAGATCACGGGGGACAGCAGAATCACCCCTCCACTTT.

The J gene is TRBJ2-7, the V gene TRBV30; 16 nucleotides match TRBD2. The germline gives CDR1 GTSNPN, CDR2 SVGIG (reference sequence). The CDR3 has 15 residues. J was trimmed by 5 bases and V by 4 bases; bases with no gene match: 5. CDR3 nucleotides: TGTGCCTGGAAACCGGGGACTAGCGGGAGGGACGAGCAGTACTTC. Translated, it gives CAWKPGTSGRDEQYF.

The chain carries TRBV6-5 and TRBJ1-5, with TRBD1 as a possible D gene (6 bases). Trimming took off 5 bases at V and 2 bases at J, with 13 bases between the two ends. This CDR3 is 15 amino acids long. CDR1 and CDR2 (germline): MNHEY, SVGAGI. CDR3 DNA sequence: TGTGCCAGCAGTCCCGGGGGGGGCGGCAATCAGCCCCAGCATTTT. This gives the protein CASSPGGGGNQPQHF.

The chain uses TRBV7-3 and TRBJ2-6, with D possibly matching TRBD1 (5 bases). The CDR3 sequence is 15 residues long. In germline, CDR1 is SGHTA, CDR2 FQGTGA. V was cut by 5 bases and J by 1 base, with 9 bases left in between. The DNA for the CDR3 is TGTGCCAGCAGCCTAGACAGTTCTGGGGCCAACGTCCTGACTTTC. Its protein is CASSLDSSGANVLTF. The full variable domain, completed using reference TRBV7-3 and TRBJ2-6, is GAGVSQTPSNKVTEKGKYVELRCDPISGHTALYWYRQSLGQGPEFLIYFQGTGAADDSGLPNDRFFAVRPEGSVSTLKIQRTERGDSAVYLCASSLDSSGANVLTFGAGSRLTVL.

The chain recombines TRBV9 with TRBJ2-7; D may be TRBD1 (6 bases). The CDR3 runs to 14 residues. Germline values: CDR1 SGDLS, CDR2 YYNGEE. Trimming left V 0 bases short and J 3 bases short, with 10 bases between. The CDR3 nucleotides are TGTGCCAGCAGCGTAGGAAGCAGGGGCTACGAGCAGTACTTC. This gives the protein CASSVGSRGYEQYF.

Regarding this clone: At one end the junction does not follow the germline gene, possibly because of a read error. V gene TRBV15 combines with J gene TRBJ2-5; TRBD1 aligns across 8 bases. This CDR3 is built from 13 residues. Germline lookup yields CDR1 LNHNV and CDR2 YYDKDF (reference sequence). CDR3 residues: CATTRDRGETQYF. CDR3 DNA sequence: TGTGCCACCACCAGAGACAGGGGAGAGACCCAGTACTTC.